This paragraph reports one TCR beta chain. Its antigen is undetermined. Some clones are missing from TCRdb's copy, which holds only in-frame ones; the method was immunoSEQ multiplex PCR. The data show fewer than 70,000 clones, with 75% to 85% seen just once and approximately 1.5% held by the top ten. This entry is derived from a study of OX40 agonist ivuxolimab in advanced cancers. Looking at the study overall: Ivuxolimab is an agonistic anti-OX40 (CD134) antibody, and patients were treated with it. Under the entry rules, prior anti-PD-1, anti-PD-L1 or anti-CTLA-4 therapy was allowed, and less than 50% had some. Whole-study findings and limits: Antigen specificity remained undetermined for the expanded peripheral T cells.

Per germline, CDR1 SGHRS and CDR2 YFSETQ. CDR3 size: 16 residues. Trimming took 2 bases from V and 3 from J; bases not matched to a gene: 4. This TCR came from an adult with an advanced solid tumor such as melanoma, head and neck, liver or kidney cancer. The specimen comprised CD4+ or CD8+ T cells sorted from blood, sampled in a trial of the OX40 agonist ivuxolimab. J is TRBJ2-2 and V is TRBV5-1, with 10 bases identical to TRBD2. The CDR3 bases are TGCGCCAGCAGCTTTCTAGCGGGAGACGACACCGGGGAGCTGTTTTTT. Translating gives CASSFLAGDDTGELFF.